This TCR beta chain was profiled in a study of naive and memory T cell subsets. Study-wide results and limits: Potentially, T cell activation and differentiation skew this RNA-based measurement.

The SP2 primer and nested alpha and beta constant region primers amplified ligated cDNA in four rounds. TCRdb reprocessed the 5' RACE reads with MiXCR, giving one entry per CDR3 protein. The profile shows about 60,000 distinct CDR3 sequences, 7% to 8% of them singletons. The germline CDR1 and CDR2 sequences are SEHNR and FQNEAQ (reference sequence). The CDR3 is 13 residues long. Trimming cost V 5 bases and J 11 bases, with 17 bases left between them. TCR cDNA received a 3' ligated oligonucleotide that carried a UMI. This clonotype was detected many times. What it binds is not known. The chain recombines TRBV7-9 with TRBJ2-3; perhaps TRBD2 as D (6 bases). This sequence originates from a female donor in good health. The CDR3 DNA reads as TGTGCCAGCAGCGTAGACCTAGGACTACAGCAGTATTTT. Translated, it gives CASSVDLGLQQYF.